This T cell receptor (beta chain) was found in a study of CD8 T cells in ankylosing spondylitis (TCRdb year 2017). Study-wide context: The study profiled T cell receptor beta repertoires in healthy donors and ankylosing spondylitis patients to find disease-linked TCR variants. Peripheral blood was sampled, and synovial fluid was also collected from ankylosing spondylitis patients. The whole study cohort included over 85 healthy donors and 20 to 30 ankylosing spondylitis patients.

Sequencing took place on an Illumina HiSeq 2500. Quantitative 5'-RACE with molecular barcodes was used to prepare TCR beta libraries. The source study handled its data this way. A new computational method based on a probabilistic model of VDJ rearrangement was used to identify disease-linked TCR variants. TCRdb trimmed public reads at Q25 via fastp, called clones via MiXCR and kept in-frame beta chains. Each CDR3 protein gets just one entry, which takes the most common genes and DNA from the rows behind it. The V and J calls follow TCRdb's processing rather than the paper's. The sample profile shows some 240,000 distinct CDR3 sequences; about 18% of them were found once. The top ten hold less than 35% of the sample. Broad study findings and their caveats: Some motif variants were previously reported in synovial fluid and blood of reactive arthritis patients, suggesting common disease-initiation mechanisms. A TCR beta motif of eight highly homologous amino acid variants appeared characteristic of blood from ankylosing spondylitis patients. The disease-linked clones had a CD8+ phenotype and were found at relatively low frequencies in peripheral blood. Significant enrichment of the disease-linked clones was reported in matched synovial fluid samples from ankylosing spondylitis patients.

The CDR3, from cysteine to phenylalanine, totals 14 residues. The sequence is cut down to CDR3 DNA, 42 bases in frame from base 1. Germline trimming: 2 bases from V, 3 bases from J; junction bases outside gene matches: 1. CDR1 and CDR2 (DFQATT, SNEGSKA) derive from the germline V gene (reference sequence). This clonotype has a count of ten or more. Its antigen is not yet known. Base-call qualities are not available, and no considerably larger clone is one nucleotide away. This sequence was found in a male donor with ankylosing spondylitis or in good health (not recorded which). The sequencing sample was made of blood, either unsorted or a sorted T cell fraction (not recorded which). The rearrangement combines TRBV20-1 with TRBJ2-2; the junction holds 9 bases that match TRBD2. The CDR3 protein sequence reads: CSARLAGDTGELFF. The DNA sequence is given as TGCAGTGCTAGATTAGCGGGAGACACCGGGGAGCTGTTTTTT.